These T cell receptor beta chains were read from a single sample in a study of blood T cell repertoires in COVID-19. TCRdb's copy holds only in-frame clones and misses some; the assay was immunoSEQ multiplex PCR. The sample holds 20,000 to 25,000 clones; 89% are singletons and the top ten take approximately 9.7%. Sequencing was performed on peripheral blood. These receptors all stem from a man between 70 and 80 years old with acute or convalescent COVID-19. Both conserved end residues are part of each CDR3. D genes are given only for firm matches. Clone size is given for some rows only: seen once, a few or many times, or a class if the clone is expanded.

cdr3_aa: CASSQEGVLTDTQYF
cdr3_nt: TGTGCCAGCAGCCAAGAAGGGGTTTTAACAGATACGCAGTATTTT
clone_size: -
v_call: TRBV3-1/TRBV3-2
d_call: -
j_call: TRBJ2-3

cdr3_aa: CASSFQGLTKNIQYF
cdr3_nt: TGTGCCAGCAGCTTCCAGGGCCTCACCAAAAACATTCAGTACTTC
clone_size: -
v_call: TRBV5-5
d_call: -
j_call: TRBJ2-4

cdr3_aa: CASSDQGGTEAFF
cdr3_nt: TGTGCCAGCAGCGACCAGGGGGGCACTGAAGCTTTCTTT
clone_size: -
v_call: TRBV11-2
d_call: TRBD1
j_call: TRBJ1-1

cdr3_aa: CASSEVSTDTQYF
cdr3_nt: TGTGCCAGCTCGGAGGTGAGCACAGATACGCAGTATTTT
clone_size: -
v_call: TRBV28
d_call: -
j_call: TRBJ2-3

cdr3_aa: CASRLAGGSETQYF
cdr3_nt: TGTGCCAGCAGGTTAGCGGGAGGATCGGAGACCCAGTACTTC
clone_size: -
v_call: TRBV27
d_call: TRBD2
j_call: TRBJ2-5

cdr3_aa: CASSEGGGVLLPYEQYF
cdr3_nt: TGTGCCAGCAGTGAGGGCGGGGGGGTACTACTACCCTACGAGCAGTACTTC
clone_size: -
v_call: TRBV6-1
d_call: TRBD2
j_call: TRBJ2-7

cdr3_aa: CASSLTTQGGNTIYF
cdr3_nt: TGTGCCAGCAGCTTAACGACTCAGGGCGGAAACACCATATATTTT
clone_size: -
v_call: TRBV7-3
d_call: -
j_call: TRBJ1-3

cdr3_aa: CASSIRDTIGGEKLFF
cdr3_nt: TGTGCCAGCAGTATCCGGGACACCATAGGGGGTGAAAAACTGTTTTTT
clone_size: -
v_call: TRBV25-1
d_call: -
j_call: TRBJ1-4

cdr3_aa: CASSLGPNDYEQYF
cdr3_nt: TGTGCCAGCAGCTTAGGCCCTAACGACTACGAGCAGTACTTC
clone_size: -
v_call: TRBV7-8
d_call: -
j_call: TRBJ2-7

cdr3_aa: CASAGGPYEQYF
cdr3_nt: TGTGCCAGCGCGGGAGGTCCCTACGAGCAGTACTTC
clone_size: few
v_call: TRBV11-2
d_call: TRBD2
j_call: TRBJ2-7

cdr3_aa: CASSLATGFRRETQYF
cdr3_nt: TGCGCCAGCAGCTTAGCGACAGGATTCAGGAGAGAGACCCAGTACTTC
clone_size: -
v_call: TRBV5-1
d_call: -
j_call: TRBJ2-5

cdr3_aa: CASSERIQGAGEQYF
cdr3_nt: TGTGCCAGCAGTGAAAGAATTCAGGGGGCGGGCGAGCAGTACTTC
clone_size: -
v_call: TRBV2
d_call: TRBD1
j_call: TRBJ2-7

cdr3_aa: CASSSSIQGARNTEAFF
cdr3_nt: TGTGCCAGCAGCTCGAGCATACAGGGGGCGAGGAACACTGAAGCTTTCTTT
clone_size: -
v_call: TRBV7-9
d_call: TRBD1
j_call: TRBJ1-1

cdr3_aa: CAWSRGGQYTEAFF
cdr3_nt: TGTGCCTGGAGTCGGGGGGGACAATACACTGAAGCTTTCTTT
clone_size: -
v_call: TRBV30
d_call: -
j_call: TRBJ1-1